This T cell receptor beta chain comes out of a study of OX40 agonist ivuxolimab in advanced cancers. Background on the whole study: The costimulatory receptor OX40 (CD134) was targeted by ivuxolimab, a fully human IgG2 agonistic monoclonal antibody. The point of sequencing TCRbeta in the periphery was to test whether ivuxolimab changed TCR sequence diversity and drove clonal T-cell expansion. Prior anti-PD-1, anti-PD-L1 or anti-CTLA-4 therapy was permitted, and approximately 41% of dose-escalation patients had received checkpoint inhibitors. Of the 50 or so patients in dose escalation, approximately 20 had hepatocellular carcinoma, some 15 had melanoma, 9 had renal cell carcinoma and 9 had head and neck cancer. In the dose-escalation cohort, approximately 82% of patients were male, and the mean age was 60 years with a range of roughly 20 to 80. Partial responses occurred in three dose-escalation patients: two with cutaneous melanoma and one with hepatocellular carcinoma. The monotherapy dose-escalation portion (N of about 50 patients) of the phase I ivuxolimab trial is reported in the paper. Intravenous ivuxolimab was administered to patients every 2 weeks at six dose levels: 0.01, 0.1, 0.3, 1.5, 3 and 10 mg/kg. Findings and caveats that apply to the study as a whole: The antigen specificity of the clonally expanded peripheral T cells was not determined. After ivuxolimab, expanded clones were on average more numerous among CD8+ T cells than among CD4+ T cells. In the 0.1-3.0 mg/kg groups, partial responders had among the lowest normalized peripheral clonal expansion, particularly in CD8+ T cells. At doses of 0.1 to 3.0 mg/kg, clonal expansion of both CD4+ and CD8+ blood T cells was observed from baseline to week 6. Low levels of normalized T-cell clonal expansion were also seen in some patients who did not respond.

Patients with a history of autoimmune disease or receiving systemic immunosuppression were excluded from the trial. Peripheral blood for TCR sequencing was drawn from every dose cohort at baseline, at cycle 4 day 1 and at cycle 7 day 1. Samples came from an open-label, multicenter, first-in-human phase I dose-escalation trial of ivuxolimab. Adults with locally advanced or metastatic head and neck squamous cell, hepatocellular, melanoma or renal cell carcinoma were enrolled in the trial. Before TCR sequencing, CD4+ and CD8+ T cells were separately sorted from peripheral blood. As concerns this clone: The clone's antigen remains unknown. Base qualities were left out, and no much larger clone turns up one base away.

For sequencing of the TCRbeta CDR3 region, genomic DNA was extracted from the sorted cells. The immunoSEQ Assay was used to sequence the TCRbeta CDR3 regions. Not all clones reach the TCRdb copy of this immuneACCESS table, which keeps in-frame sequences only. Checked studies attribute under half of the gap to unresolved V genes and leave the rest unexplained. The sample includes roughly 92,000 clones, with 75% to 95% observed a single time. The ten largest account for about 8.7% of the sample. Including the terminal cysteine and phenylalanine, the CDR3 comprises 15 residues. Only the CDR3 region is kept as DNA, spanning 45 bases read in frame from base 1. V has 4 bases trimmed and J has 2 bases trimmed; junction bases matching no gene number 4.

The sequence was obtained from an adult with an advanced solid tumor such as melanoma, head and neck, liver or kidney cancer. This specimen consisted of CD4+ or CD8+ T cells sorted from blood, obtained in a trial of the OX40 agonist ivuxolimab. Rearrangement joined TRBV5-3 to TRBJ2-1, and 9 junctional nucleotides match TRBD2. TRBV5-3 falls under the ORF class, with uncertain function. The DNA sequence reads TGTGCCAGAAGCCCCCCTAGCGGGGCCTACAATGAGCAGTTCTTC. Translated, this is CARSPPSGAYNEQFF.